In its sample, the clone carrying this T cell receptor beta chain was seen once. This CDR3 region has 14 residues. CDR1 and CDR2 from the germline V gene are KGHDR and SFDVKD. Trimming removed 4 bases at V and 4 bases at J, with 13 bases between. Sequencing was performed with immunoSEQ multiplex PCR; in TCRdb, only in-frame clones are kept and a portion is missing. The data show roughly 120,000 clones, around 90% seen once. These data belong to a study of T cell responses to AZD1222 COVID-19 vaccine. Sequencing used peripheral blood, obtained on day 0 of AZD1222 vaccination. The sequence was obtained from an adult in good health. This chain joins TRBV24-1 and TRBJ2-7; D perhaps matches TRBD2 (6 bases). The CDR3 coding sequence is TGTGCCACCAGTGACCCGACTAGTCCTTACGAGCAGTACTTC. This sequence encodes CATSDPTSPYEQYF.